This T cell receptor (beta chain) derives from a study of PD-1 blockade in classical Hodgkin lymphoma. Indicated time point: newly diagnosed, previously untreated cHL patient sample. Magnetic negative selection purified CD4+ T cells from thawed PBMCs. Sequencing was performed with immunoSEQ multiplex PCR; in TCRdb, only in-frame clones are kept and a portion is missing. This sample has 25,000 to 35,000 clones, with roughly 90% found just once. This sequence was found in a human donor with classical Hodgkin lymphoma. The specimen was CD4+ T cells from blood.

The CDR3 loop is CASSTRTGNTEAFF. The CDR3 nucleotides are TGTGCCAGTAGTACCCGGACGGGTAACACTGAAGCTTTCTTT. The rearrangement uses TRBV19 and TRBJ1-1; D is unclear. The germline V gene has CDR1 LNHDA and CDR2 SQIVND (reference sequence). The CDR3 spans 14 residues. V lost 4 bases and J 2 bases, leaving 11 bases between the germline ends.